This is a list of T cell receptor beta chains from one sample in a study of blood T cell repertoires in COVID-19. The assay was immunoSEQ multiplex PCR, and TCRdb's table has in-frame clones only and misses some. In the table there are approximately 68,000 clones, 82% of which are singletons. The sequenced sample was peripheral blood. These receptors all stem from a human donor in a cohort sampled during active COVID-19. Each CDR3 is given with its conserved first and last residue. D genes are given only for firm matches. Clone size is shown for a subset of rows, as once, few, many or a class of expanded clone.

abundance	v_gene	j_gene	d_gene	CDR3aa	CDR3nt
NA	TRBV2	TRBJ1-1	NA	CASSEAQGGAAFF	TGTGCCAGCAGTGAAGCGCAGGGAGGGGCGGCTTTCTTT
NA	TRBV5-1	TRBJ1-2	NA	CASSVNTGTYYGYTF	TGCGCCAGCAGCGTGAACACCGGGACTTACTATGGCTACACCTTC
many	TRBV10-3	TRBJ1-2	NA	CAISESQLLSGYTF	TGTGCCATCAGTGAGTCCCAGTTACTATCTGGCTACACCTTC
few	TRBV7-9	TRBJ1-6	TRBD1	CASASRGQGVGNSPLHF	TGTGCCAGCGCCTCCCGAGGACAGGGGGTCGGGAACTCACCCCTCCACTTT
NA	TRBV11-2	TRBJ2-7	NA	CASSPVFGRGTYEQYF	TGTGCCAGCAGCCCAGTCTTTGGCAGGGGAACCTACGAGCAGTACTTC
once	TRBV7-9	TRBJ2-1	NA	CASSFQGGNEQFF	TGTGCCAGCAGCTTTCAGGGGGGCAATGAGCAGTTCTTC
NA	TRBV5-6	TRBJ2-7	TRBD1	CASSTGQGLSYEQYF	TGTGCCAGCAGCACGGGACAGGGGCTGTCCTACGAGCAGTACTTC
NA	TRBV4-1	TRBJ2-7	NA	CASSQDLENEQYF	TGCGCCAGCAGCCAAGATCTTGAGAACGAGCAGTACTTC
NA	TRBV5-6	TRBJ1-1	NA	CASSLIARATEAFF	TGTGCCAGCAGCTTGATCGCCAGGGCCACTGAAGCTTTCTTT
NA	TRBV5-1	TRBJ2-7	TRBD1	CASSRTRGTEQYF	TGCGCCAGCAGCCGTACCAGGGGGACAGAGCAGTACTTC